This T cell receptor beta chain originates from a study of shared clonotypes between healthy human individuals (dated by TCRdb to about 2020). Describing the broader study: A couple of women and a few men aged 18 to 49 years were included in the cohort. For each donor, three plates each were used for CD4 naive and CD4 memory, two plates were used for CD8 naive, and one plate was used for CD8 memory. Blood TCR repertoires of 5 or 6 healthy adults were deeply sequenced to estimate repertoire size and the extent of clonotype sharing between individuals. Different laboratories and diverse techniques were used to prepare libraries and sequence TCR repertoires, to increase sequencing depth and limit assay-specific biases. Per donor, leukapheresis produced somewhere between about 0.94 and 9 billion PBMCs. What the work shows at the level of the full study, not this receptor alone: Sampling was restricted to blood, and TCR repertoires in tissues likely differ from the TCR repertoires found in blood. Rarefaction of sorted-subset datasets indicated incomplete sequencing despite the large sequencing depth. Pairwise subsampling led to the expectation that sequencing depth would affect the degree of clonotype sharing among donors. Naive subsets generally had larger estimated clonotype richness than memory subsets. Clonotypes shared by all four sorted-subset donors showed higher generation probabilities than non-shared clonotypes. The small number of donors limited the genetic and exposure-history diversity represented. When a handful of donors were compared, the shared fraction of clonotypes was approximately 5% for naive CD4, around 3.6% for naive CD8, roughly 2.3% for memory CD4, and roughly 0.43% for memory CD8.

CDR1 SGHKS and CDR2 YYEKEE are derived from the germline V gene (reference sequence). The junction shows trimming of 0 bases on V and 5 bases on J, and the gene matches do not reach 5 bases of it. The CDR3 holds 14 amino acids from the cysteine to the phenylalanine. The DNA shown is the 42-base CDR3, in frame from base 1. Donors were healthy HIV-negative adults with no recently reported acute infections or vaccinations. Every donor was a Caucasian adult residing in Nashville, Tennessee, USA. CD4+ T cells were enriched by magnetic negative selection; naive cells were then positively selected on CD45RA, and the negative fraction formed the memory subset. After blood collection by leukapheresis, PBMCs were isolated using Ficoll-Histopaque density gradient centrifugation and then cryopreserved in the vapor phase of liquid nitrogen. Analytical flow cytometry was used to check the purity and quantity of every magnetically sorted T cell population. Genomic DNA was isolated from each sorted fraction and quantified by UV absorbance on a Nanodrop 2000c.

Comment on this clone: It lacks a known antigen. No clone much larger than this one lies a single base away; base qualities are absent.

Using the deep immunoSEQ assay, TCR CDR3 regions were amplified from genomic DNA by multiplex PCR. For each cell subset, the extracted genomic DNA was distributed evenly across all wells of several immunoSEQ 96-well plates, and each plate served as one replicate. Each replicate PCR for sorted subsets received about 210 ng genomic DNA, equal to tens of thousands of T cell genomes. Purified libraries were quantified with a Qubit 3.0 fluorometer, sized on a Bioanalyzer 2100, and re-quantified with the KAPA Library Quantification kit. Each immunoSEQ 96-well plate was sequenced on its own single-read 150-cycle Illumina NextSeq 550 flow cell. Concerning the study's data processing: The immunoSEQ output contained only junctional sequences without quality scores, so filtering could not match that applied to full-length reads. To assign V/J genes and CDR3, sequences were annotated using PyIR, a Python wrapper for IgBLAST v1.9, with IMGT germline references. Any read was removed if the V/J assignment was weak (E-value above 1e-6), the CDR3 was missing, or the read contained stop codons, out-of-frame junctions, or ambiguous translated residues. V3J clonotypes were defined by identical inferred V gene, J gene, and CDR3 amino acid sequence. Percentage overlap between repertoires was calculated by dividing the number of shared unique clonotypes by the size of the smaller repertoire. Repertoire richness was assessed with RTK rarefaction, the Chao1 estimator, and Recon v2.1 estimates of unobserved clonotypes. Generation probabilities for all TCRbeta clonotypes obtained by the gDNA method from a few donors were computed using OLGA. In TCRdb, the immuneACCESS table is reduced to in-frame sequences with V and J assigned. These tables do not hold every clone; where another copy was compared, an unresolved V gene accounts for under half, and the others remain unexplained. The D gene and trimming were derived from the DNA, and the V and J assignments and clone size from that table. Recorded for this sample are over a million clones; 95% to 99% of them occurred a single time. Jointly, the top ten make up approximately 0.45% of the sample.

The clonotype originates from a man aged 30 to 45 in good health. What was sequenced was naive CD4+ T cells sorted from blood. What this sample's cell subset or site label stands for: CD45RA+ positively selected. The V gene is TRBV5-5 and the J gene is TRBJ2-7; 7 central bases correspond to TRBD2. The DNA reads as follows: TGTGCCAGCAGCTTGGCACTAGCGATCAACGAGCAGTACTTC. Its protein is CASSLALAINEQYF.